The present T cell receptor beta chain was sequenced within a study of blood T cell repertoires in COVID-19. This clone appeared a single time. Sequencing used immunoSEQ multiplex PCR; TCRdb keeps in-frame clones, though not all of them. The table lists about 320,000 clones, 90% to 95% of them singletons. The CDR3 loop spans 13 amino acids. J gave up 5 bases and V 1 base, and 0 bases lay outside the gene matches. The germline V gene has CDR1 LGHNA and CDR2 YSLEER. Participants were aged about 18 to 100 years from roughly 26 US areas. Each participant's cohort was designated according to participant-reported clinical history.

This TCR was sampled from a woman in her 30s who had been exposed to COVID-19. The genes are TRBV4-3 and TRBJ2-3, with 7 bases fitting TRBD2. Input material: PBMCs or T cells enriched from blood (not recorded which). The CDR3, as DNA: TGCGCCAGCAGCCAAGGGGGGGGAGATACGCAGTATTTT. Translated, it gives CASSQGGGDTQYF.